The T cell receptor beta chain described here comes from a study of blood T cell repertoires in COVID-19. The CDR3 has 16 amino acids. The trim removed 0 bases at V and 6 bases at J, leaving 5 bases unmatched. Per germline, CDR1 SGHTS and CDR2 YDEGEE. In the authors' workflow: Estimates of nucleated cell counts were drawn from the amplification of reference gene primers. Data came from immunoSEQ multiplex PCR; TCRdb stores just in-frame clones and leaves some out. V and J calls and clone size follow that table, whereas D and trimming were derived from the DNA. Among about 220,000 clones, around four fifths were seen once, and the ten largest hold 5.2%. This clone was recorded once.

V usage is TRBV5-8 and J usage is TRBJ1-4; 10 bases fit TRBD1. The source of this sequence is a woman aged 70-85 years with COVID-19, enrolled during active disease. Material: peripheral blood. The CDR3 reads CASSLARGTGDEKLFF. For the CDR3, the DNA is TGTGCCAGCAGCTTGGCCCGAGGGACAGGGGATGAAAAACTGTTTTTT.